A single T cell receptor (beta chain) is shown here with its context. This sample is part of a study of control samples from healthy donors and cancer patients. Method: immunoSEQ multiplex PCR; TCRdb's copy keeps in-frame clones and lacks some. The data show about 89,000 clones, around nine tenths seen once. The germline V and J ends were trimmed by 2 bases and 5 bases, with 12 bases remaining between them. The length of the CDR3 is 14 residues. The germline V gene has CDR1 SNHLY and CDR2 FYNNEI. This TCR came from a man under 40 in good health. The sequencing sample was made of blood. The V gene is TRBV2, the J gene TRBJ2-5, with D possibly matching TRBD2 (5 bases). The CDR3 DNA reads TGTGCCAGCAGTGAAACCCTGGGCGGGGAGACCCAGTACTTC. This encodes CASSETLGGETQYF.